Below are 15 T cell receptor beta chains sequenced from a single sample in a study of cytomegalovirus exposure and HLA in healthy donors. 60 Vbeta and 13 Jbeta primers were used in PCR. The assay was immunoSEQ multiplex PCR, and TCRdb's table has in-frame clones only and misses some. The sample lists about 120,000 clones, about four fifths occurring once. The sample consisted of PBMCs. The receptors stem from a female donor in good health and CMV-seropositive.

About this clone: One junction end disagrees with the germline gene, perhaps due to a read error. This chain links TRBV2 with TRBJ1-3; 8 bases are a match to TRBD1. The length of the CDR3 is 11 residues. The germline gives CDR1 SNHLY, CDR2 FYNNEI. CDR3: CASGQGETPRF. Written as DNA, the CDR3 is TGTGCCAGCGGACAGGGCGAAACCCCACGCTTT.

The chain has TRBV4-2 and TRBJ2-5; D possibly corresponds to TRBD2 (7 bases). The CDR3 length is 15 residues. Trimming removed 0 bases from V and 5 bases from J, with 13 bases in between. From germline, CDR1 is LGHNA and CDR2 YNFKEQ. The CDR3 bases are TGTGCCAGCAGCCAAGAAGGGGGGGGCGGGGAGACCCAGTACTTC. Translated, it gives CASSQEGGGGETQYF.

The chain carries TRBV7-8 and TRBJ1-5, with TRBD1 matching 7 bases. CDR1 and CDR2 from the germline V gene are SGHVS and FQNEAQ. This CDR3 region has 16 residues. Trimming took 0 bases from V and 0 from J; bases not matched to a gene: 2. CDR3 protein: CASSLATGSSNQPQHF. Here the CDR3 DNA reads TGTGCCAGCAGCTTAGCGACAGGGTCTAGCAATCAGCCCCAGCATTTT.

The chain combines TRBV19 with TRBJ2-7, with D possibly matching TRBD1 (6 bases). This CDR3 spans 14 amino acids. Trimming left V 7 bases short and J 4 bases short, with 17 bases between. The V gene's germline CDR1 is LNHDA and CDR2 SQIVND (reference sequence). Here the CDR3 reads CASNNRGGSYEQYF. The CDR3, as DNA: TGTGCCAGTAACAATCGAGGGGGATCTTACGAGCAGTACTTC.

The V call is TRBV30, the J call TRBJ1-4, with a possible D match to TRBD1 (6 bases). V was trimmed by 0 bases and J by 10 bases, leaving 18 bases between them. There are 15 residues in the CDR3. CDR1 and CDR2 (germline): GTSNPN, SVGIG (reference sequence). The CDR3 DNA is TGTGCCTGGAGTGTTCCGGGCCCGACAGGCAGAAAACTGTTTTTT. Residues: CAWSVPGPTGRKLFF.

The CDR3 region has the DNA TGCGCCAGCAGCCATACTAGGGAAACCGGGGAGCTGTTTTTT. As protein: CASSHTRETGELFF. The gene calls are TRBV4-3 and TRBJ2-2, with a possible D match to TRBD2 (5 bases). The V gene lost 3 bases and the J gene lost 5 bases, with 10 bases spanning the gap. Germline assignment: CDR1 LGHNA and CDR2 YSLEER. The CDR3 sequence is 14 residues long.

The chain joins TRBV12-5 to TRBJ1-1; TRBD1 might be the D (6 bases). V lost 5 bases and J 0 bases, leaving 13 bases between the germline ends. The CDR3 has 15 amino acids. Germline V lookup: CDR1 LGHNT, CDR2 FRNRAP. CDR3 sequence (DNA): TGTGCTAGTGGTCTTGGACAGTTAATGAACACTGAAGCTTTCTTT. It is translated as CASGLGQLMNTEAFF.

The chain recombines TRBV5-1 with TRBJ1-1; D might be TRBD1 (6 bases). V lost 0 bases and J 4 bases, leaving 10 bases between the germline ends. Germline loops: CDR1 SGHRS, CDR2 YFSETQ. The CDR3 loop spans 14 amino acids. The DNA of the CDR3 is TGCGCCAGCAGCTTGGTTCAGGGGAGCACTGAAGCTTTCTTT. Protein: CASSLVQGSTEAFF.

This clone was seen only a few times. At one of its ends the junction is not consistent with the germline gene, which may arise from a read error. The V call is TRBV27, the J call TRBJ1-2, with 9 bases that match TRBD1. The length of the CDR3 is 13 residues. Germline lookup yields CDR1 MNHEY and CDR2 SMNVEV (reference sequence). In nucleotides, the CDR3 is TGTGCCAGCAGTTTACGCGGGACAGGGAAGGCCAGCTTC. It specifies CASSLRGTGKASF.

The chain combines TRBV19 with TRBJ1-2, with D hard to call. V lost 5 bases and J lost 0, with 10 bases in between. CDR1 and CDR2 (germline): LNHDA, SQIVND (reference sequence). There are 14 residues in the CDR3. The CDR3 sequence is CASSLGETNYGYTF. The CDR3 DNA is TGTGCCAGTAGTCTTGGGGAGACTAACTATGGCTACACCTTC.

The CDR3 sequence is CATSRPRDRESDTQYF. The CDR3 DNA reads TGCGCCACATCAAGACCCCGGGACAGGGAATCAGATACGCAGTATTTT. The chain employs TRBV10-2 and TRBJ2-3; 9 positions match TRBD1. Looked up from germline, CDR1 is WSHSY and CDR2 is SAAADI. The CDR3 length is 16 residues. The junction had 15 bases not matched to a gene; V was cut back by 10 bases and J by 4 bases.

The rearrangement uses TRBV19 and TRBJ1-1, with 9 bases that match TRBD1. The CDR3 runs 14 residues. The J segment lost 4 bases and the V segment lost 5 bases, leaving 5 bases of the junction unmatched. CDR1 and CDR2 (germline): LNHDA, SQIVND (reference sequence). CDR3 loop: CASSFTGGVTEAFF. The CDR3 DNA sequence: TGTGCCAGTAGTTTCACAGGGGGCGTCACTGAAGCTTTCTTT.

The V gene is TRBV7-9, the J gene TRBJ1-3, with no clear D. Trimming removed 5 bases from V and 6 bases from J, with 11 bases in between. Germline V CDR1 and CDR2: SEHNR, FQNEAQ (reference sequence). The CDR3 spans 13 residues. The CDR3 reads CASSGEGENTIYF. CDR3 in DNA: TGTGCCAGCAGCGGAGAGGGAGAAAACACCATATATTTT. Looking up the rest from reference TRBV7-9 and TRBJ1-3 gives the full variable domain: DTGVSQNPRHKITKRGQNVTFRCDPISEHNRLYWYRQTLGQGPEFLTYFQNEAQLEKSRLLSDRFSAERPKGSFSTLEIQRTEQGDSAMYLCASSGEGENTIYFGEGSWLTVV.

The DNA of the CDR3 is TGTGCCAGCTCAAAATTAGGAGGTTACAATGAGCAGTTCTTC. Translation: CASSKLGGYNEQFF. V and J are TRBV18 and TRBJ2-1; weak D call: TRBD2 (5 bases). The ends were cut back, 5 bases at V and 4 bases at J, with 12 bases in the middle. Germline CDR1 reads KGHSH; CDR2 reads LQKENI. CDR3 length: 14 amino acids.

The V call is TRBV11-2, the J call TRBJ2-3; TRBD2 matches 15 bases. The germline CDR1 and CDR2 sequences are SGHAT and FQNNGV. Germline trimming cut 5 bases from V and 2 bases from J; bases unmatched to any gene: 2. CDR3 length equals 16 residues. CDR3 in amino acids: CASSGTSGGPTDTQYF. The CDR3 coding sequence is TGTGCCAGCAGCGGGACTAGCGGGGGGCCCACAGATACGCAGTATTTT.